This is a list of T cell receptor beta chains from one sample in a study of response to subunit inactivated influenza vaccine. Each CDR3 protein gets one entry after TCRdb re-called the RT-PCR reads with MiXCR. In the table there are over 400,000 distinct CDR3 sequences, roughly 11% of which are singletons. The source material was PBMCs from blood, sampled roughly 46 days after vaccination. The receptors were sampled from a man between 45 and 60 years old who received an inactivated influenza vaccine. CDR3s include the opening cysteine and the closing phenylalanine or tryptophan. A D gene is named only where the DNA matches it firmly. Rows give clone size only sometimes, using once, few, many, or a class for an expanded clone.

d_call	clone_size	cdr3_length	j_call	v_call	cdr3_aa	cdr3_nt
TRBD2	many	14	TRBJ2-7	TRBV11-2	CASSPGLDLYEQYF	TGTGCCAGCAGCCCGGGACTAGACCTCTACGAGCAGTACTTC
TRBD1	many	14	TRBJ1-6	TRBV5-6	CASSFGDRGSPLHF	TGTGCCAGCAGCTTTGGGGACAGGGGTTCACCCCTCCACTTT
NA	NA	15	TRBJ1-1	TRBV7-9	CASSLDPGLRTEAFF	TGTGCCAGCAGCTTAGACCCGGGCTTGCGTACTGAAGCTTTCTTT
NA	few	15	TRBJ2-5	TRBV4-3	CASSQDVRAQETQYF	TGCGCCAGCAGCCAAGATGTGAGGGCCCAAGAGACCCAGTACTTC
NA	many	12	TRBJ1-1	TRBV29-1	CSVVGGNTEAFF	TGCAGCGTTGTGGGGGGGAACACTGAAGCTTTCTTT
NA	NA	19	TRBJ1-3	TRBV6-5	CASSYRPGQGKVSGNTIYF	TGTGCCAGCAGTTACCGCCCTGGGCAGGGTAAAGTCAGTGGAAACACCATATATTTT
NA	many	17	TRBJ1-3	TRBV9	CASSGHSGRISGNTIYF	TGTGCCAGCAGCGGTCACTCGGGACGTATCTCTGGAAACACCATATATTTT
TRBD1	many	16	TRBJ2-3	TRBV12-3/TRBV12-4	CASSLRTGDLRDTQYF	TGTGCCAGCAGTTTAAGGACAGGGGACTTGAGAGATACGCAGTATTTT
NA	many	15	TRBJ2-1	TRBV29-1	CSASGTPEGLHEQFF	TGCAGCGCTTCCGGGACTCCTGAAGGTCTCCATGAGCAGTTCTTC
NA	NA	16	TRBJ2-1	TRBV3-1	CASSREVEVSYNEQFF	TGTGCCAGCAGCCGGGAGGTCGAGGTATCCTACAATGAGCAGTTCTTC
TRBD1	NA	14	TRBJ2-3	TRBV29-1	CSVSTGPSTDTQYF	TGCAGCGTTTCGACAGGGCCCAGCACAGATACGCAGTATTTT
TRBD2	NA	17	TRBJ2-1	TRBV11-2	CASSFTPGLARTNEQFF	TGTGCCAGCAGCTTTACCCCGGGACTAGCGCGAACCAATGAGCAGTTCTTC
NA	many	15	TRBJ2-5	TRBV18	CASSPNTDSAETQYF	TGTGCCAGCTCACCTAATACGGATTCTGCGGAGACCCAGTACTTC
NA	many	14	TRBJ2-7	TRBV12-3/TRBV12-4	CASTSAAGHYEQYF	TGTGCCAGCACCAGCGCTGCGGGCCACTACGAGCAGTACTTC
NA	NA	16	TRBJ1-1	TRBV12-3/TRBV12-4	CASSLTGTFMNTEAFF	TGTGCCAGCAGTTTAACCGGGACATTCATGAACACTGAAGCTTTCTTT
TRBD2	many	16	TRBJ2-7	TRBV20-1	CSAKGLAGVESYEQYF	TGCAGTGCAAAGGGACTAGCGGGAGTAGAATCCTACGAGCAGTACTTC
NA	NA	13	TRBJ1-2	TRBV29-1	CSVEQDAVWGYTF	TGCAGCGTTGAGCAGGACGCGGTATGGGGATACACCTTC
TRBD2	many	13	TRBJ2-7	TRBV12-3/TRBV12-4	CASRLTSLSEQYF	TGTGCCAGCAGGCTGACTAGCCTCAGCGAGCAGTACTTC
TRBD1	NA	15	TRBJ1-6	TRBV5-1	CASSFSDRDDSPLHF	TGCGCCAGCAGCTTCTCGGACAGGGACGACTCACCCCTCCACTTT
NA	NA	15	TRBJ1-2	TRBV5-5	CASSFRDTSSGGYTF	TGTGCCAGCAGCTTCCGGGACACGTCCTCGGGGGGCTACACCTTC
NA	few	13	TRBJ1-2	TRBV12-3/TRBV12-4	CASHGTLNYGYTF	TGTGCCAGCCATGGGACGCTAAACTATGGCTACACCTTC
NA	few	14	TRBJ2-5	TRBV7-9	CASSSPGVWETQYF	TGTGCCAGCAGCTCCCCGGGGGTATGGGAGACCCAGTACTTC
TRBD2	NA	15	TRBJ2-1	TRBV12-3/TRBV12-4	CASSAGTSGTNEQFF	TGTGCCAGCAGTGCCGGGACTAGCGGGACCAATGAGCAGTTCTTC
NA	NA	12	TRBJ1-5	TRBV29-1	CSVAGANQPQHF	TGCAGCGTTGCAGGGGCCAATCAGCCCCAGCATTTT
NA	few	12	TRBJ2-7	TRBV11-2	CASSLAGFGQYF	TGTGCCAGCAGCTTAGCCGGATTTGGGCAGTACTTC
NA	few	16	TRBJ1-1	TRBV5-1	CASSPRMWGQSTEAFF	TGCGCCAGCAGCCCCCGGATGTGGGGCCAGAGCACTGAAGCTTTCTTT
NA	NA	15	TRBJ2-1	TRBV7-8	CASSFSGVGYNEQFF	TGTGCCAGCAGCTTTAGCGGAGTGGGGTACAATGAGCAGTTCTTC
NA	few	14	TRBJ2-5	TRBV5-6	CASSLGTVKQTQYF	TGTGCCAGCAGCTTGGGGACAGTGAAGCAGACCCAGTACTTC
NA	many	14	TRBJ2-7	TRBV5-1	CASSLVAGTYEQYF	TGCGCCAGCAGCTTGGTGGCAGGGACCTACGAGCAGTACTTC
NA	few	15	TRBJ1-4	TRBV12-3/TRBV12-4	CASTPRTEANEKLFF	TGTGCCAGCACCCCAAGGACGGAGGCCAATGAAAAACTGTTTTTT
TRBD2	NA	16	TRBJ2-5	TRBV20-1	CSARVVAGGKLETQYF	TGCAGTGCTAGAGTAGTAGCGGGTGGGAAACTGGAGACCCAGTACTTC
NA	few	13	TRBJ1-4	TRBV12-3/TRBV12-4	CASSFTRGAELFF	TGTGCCAGCAGTTTTACCAGGGGTGCAGAACTGTTTTTT
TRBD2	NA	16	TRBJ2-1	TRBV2	CASSEELGLAYNEQFF	TGTGCCAGCAGTGAAGAGTTGGGACTAGCCTACAATGAGCAGTTCTTC
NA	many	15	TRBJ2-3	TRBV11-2	CASSLDRGRTDTQYF	TGTGCCAGCAGCTTAGATAGGGGTCGGACAGATACGCAGTATTTT
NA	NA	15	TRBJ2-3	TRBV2	CASRKEATDVDTQYF	TGTGCCAGCAGGAAGGAAGCCACAGATGTCGATACGCAGTATTTT
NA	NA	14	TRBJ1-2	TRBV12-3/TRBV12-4	CASSSGDGNQGYTF	TGTGCCAGCAGTTCCGGTGATGGGAACCAGGGCTACACCTTC
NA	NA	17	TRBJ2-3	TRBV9	CASSASPSRPEPDTQYF	TGTGCCAGCAGCGCCTCCCCCAGCCGGCCCGAACCAGATACGCAGTATTTT
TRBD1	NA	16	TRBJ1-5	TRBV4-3	CASSQDPGGRYQPQHF	TGCGCCAGCAGCCAAGACCCAGGGGGCCGGTATCAGCCCCAGCATTTT
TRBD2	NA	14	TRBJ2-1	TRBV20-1	CSARTSGGLDEQFF	TGCAGTGCTAGGACTAGCGGGGGGCTCGATGAGCAGTTCTTC
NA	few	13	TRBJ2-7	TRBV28	CASSWASSYEQYF	TGTGCCAGCAGTTGGGCCAGCTCATACGAGCAGTACTTC
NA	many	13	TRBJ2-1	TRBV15	CATSRTAFNEQFF	TGTGCCACCAGCAGGACAGCATTCAATGAGCAGTTCTTC
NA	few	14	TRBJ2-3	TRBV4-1	CASSQAGHTDTQYF	TGCGCCAGCAGCCAAGCCGGGCACACAGATACGCAGTATTTT
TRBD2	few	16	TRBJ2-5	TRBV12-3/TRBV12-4	CASSRTSGRVQETQYF	TGTGCCAGCAGCAGAACTAGCGGGAGGGTCCAAGAGACCCAGTACTTC
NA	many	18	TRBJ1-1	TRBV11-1	CASTGHRSRNRLNTEAFF	TGTGCCAGCACCGGACACCGTAGTCGGAACAGATTGAACACTGAAGCTTTCTTT
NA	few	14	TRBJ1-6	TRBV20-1	CSAYPGSSNSPLHF	TGCAGTGCATACCCGGGGAGTTCTAATTCACCCCTCCACTTT
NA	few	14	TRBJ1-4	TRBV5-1	CASSLGEDTGKLFF	TGCGCCAGCAGCTTGGGGGAAGATACAGGAAAACTGTTTTTT
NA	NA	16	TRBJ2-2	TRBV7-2	CASSPGRVQNTGELFF	TGTGCCAGCAGCCCCGGTAGGGTGCAGAACACCGGGGAGCTGTTTTTT
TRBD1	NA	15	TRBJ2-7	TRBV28	CASSTPGQGDREQYF	TGTGCCAGCAGCACGCCAGGACAGGGCGACCGCGAGCAGTACTTC
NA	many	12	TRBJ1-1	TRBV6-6	CASSYKRDEAFF	TGTGCCAGCAGTTATAAGAGAGATGAAGCTTTCTTT
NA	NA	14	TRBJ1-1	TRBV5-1	CASSLEVAPTEAFF	TGCGCCAGCAGCTTGGAGGTGGCGCCCACTGAAGCTTTCTTT
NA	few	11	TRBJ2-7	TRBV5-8	CASSLGQGRDF	TGTGCCAGCAGCTTGGGGCAGGGAAGGGACTTC